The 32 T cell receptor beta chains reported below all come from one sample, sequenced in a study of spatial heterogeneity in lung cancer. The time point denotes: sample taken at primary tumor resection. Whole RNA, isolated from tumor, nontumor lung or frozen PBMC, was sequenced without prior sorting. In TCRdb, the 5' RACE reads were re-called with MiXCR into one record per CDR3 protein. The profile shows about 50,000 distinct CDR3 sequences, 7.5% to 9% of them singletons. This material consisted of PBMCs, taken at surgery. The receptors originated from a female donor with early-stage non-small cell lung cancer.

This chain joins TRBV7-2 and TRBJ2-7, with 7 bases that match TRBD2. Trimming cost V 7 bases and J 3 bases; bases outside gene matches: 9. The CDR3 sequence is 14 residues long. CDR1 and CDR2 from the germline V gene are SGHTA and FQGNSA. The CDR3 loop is CASTLGRGSYEQYF. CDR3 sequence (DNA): TGTGCCAGCACCCTCGGGCGGGGGAGCTACGAGCAGTACTTC.

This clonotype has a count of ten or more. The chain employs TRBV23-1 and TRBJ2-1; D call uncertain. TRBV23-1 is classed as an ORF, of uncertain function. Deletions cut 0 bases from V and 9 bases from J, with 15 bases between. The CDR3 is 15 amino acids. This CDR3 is CASSQSRLPACEQFF. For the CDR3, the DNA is TGCGCCAGCAGTCAATCCAGGCTCCCGGCCTGTGAGCAGTTCTTC.

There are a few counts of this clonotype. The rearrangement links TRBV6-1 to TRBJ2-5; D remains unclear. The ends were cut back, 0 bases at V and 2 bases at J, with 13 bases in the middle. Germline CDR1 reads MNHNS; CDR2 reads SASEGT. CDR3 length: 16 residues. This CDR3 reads CASSEAQGGSQETQYF. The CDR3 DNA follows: TGTGCCAGCAGTGAAGCGCAAGGCGGCAGTCAAGAGACCCAGTACTTC.

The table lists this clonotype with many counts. The CDR3 DNA reads TGTGCCATCAGTGAGGAGCTAGCGGGCAATTGGGATACGCAGTATTTT. Translated, it gives CAISEELAGNWDTQYF. This chain links TRBV10-3 with TRBJ2-3; 8 nucleotides line up with TRBD2. Per the germline V gene, CDR1 is ENHRY and CDR2 is SYGVKD. The V and J ends lost 2 bases and 6 bases, in that order; junction bases with no gene match: 10. This CDR3 contains 16 residues.

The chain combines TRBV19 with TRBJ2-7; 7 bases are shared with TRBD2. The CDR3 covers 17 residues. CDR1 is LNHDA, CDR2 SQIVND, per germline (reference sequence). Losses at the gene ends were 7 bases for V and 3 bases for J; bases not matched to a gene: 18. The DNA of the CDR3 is TGTGCCAGTACCTCTGCCCATTCTAGCGGACAAATCTACGAGCAGTACTTC. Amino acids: CASTSAHSSGQIYEQYF.

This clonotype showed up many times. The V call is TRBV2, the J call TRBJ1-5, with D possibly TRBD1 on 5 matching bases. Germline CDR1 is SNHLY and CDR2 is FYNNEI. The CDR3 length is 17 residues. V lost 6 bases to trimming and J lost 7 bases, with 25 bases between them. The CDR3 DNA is TGTGCCAGCAGCGAGGGGCTCGGACCCCGAGGTGGGCAGCCCCAGCATTTT. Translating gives CASSEGLGPRGGQPQHF.

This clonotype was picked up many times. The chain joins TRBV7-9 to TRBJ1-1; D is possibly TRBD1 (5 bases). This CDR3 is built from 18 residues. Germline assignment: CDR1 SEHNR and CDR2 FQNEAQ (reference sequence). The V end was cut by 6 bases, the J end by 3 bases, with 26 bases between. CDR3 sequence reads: CASRSSDSGTRWDTEAFF. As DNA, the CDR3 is TGTGCCAGCAGGAGCTCCGACTCCGGGACCCGCTGGGACACTGAAGCTTTCTTT.

The CDR3 sequence is CASSSTGQPETQYF. CDR3 in DNA: TGTGCCAGCAGCTCCACGGGACAGCCGGAGACCCAGTACTTC. V gene TRBV7-6 combines with J gene TRBJ2-5, with 7 bases lining up with TRBD1. Germline values: CDR1 SGHVS, CDR2 FNYEAQ. The CDR3 runs to 14 residues. Germline trimming cut 4 bases from V and 5 bases from J; bases unmatched to any gene: 7. The variable domain in full, completed from reference TRBV7-6 and TRBJ2-5, reads GAGVSQSPRYKVTKRGQDVALRCDPISGHVSLYWYRQALGQGPEFLTYFNYEAQQDKSGLPNDRFSAERPEGSISTLTIQRTEQRDSAMYRCASSSTGQPETQYFGPGTRLLVL.

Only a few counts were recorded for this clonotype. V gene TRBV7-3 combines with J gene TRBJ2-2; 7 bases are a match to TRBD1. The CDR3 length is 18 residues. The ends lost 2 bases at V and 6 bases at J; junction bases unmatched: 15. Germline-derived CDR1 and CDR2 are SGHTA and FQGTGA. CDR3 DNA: TGTGCCAGCAGCTTAGCTACTGGCGGTGCAGGGGGTGCCGGGGAGCTGTTTTTT. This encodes CASSLATGGAGGAGELFF.

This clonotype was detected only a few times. The CDR3: CSARGGGTAGNTIYF. The CDR3 nucleotides are TGCAGTGCTAGAGGGGGGGGGACAGCTGGAAACACCATATATTTT. The chain recombines TRBV20-1 with TRBJ1-3; 7 bases map to TRBD1. V lost 1 base, J lost 2 bases, and 5 bases stayed unmatched. Germline CDR1 reads DFQATT; CDR2 reads SNEGSKA (reference sequence). The CDR3 runs 15 residues.

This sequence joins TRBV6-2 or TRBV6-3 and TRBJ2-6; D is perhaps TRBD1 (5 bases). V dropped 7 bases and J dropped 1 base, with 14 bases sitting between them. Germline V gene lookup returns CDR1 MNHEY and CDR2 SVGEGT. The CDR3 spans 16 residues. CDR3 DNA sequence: TGTGCCAGCAACTTGCAGGGTCTTTCTGGGGCCAACGTCCTGACTTTC. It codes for CASNLQGLSGANVLTF.

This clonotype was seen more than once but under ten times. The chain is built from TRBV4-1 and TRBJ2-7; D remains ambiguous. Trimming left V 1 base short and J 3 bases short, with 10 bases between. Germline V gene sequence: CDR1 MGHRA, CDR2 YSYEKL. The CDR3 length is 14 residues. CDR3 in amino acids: CASSQVGVDYEQYF. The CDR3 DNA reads TGCGCCAGCAGCCAAGTTGGGGTCGACTACGAGCAGTACTTC.

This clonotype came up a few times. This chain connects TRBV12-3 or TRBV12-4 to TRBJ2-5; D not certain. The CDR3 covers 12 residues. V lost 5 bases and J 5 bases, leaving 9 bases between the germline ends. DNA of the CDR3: TGTGCCAGCAGTCCCTTTGGGGAGACCCAGTACTTC. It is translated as CASSPFGETQYF.

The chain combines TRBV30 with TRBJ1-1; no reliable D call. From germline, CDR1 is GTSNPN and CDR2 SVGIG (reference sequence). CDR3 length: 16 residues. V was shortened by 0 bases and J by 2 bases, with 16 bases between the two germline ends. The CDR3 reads CAWSVPQRGGNTEAFF. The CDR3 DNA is TGTGCCTGGAGTGTACCGCAAAGAGGCGGAAACACTGAAGCTTTCTTT.

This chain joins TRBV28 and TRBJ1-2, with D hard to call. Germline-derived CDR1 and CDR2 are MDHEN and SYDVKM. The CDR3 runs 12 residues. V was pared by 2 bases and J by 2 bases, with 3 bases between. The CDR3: CASSLGNYGYTF. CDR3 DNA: TGTGCCAGCAGTTTAGGAAACTATGGCTACACCTTC.

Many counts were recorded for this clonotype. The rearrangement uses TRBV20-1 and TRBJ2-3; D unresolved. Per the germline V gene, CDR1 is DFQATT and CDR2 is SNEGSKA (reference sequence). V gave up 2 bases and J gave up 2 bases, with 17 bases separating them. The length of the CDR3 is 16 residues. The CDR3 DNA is TGCAGTGCTAGACCTACACCGCGTCGAAACACAGATACGCAGTATTTT. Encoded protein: CSARPTPRRNTDTQYF.

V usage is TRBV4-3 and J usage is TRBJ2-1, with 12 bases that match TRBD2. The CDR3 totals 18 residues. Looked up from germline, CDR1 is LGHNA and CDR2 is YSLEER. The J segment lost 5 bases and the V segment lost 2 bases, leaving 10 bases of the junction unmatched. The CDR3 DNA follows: TGCGCCAGCAGCCAACTAGCGGGGGGGCTGGGTCGCGACAATGAGCAGTTCTTC. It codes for CASSQLAGGLGRDNEQFF.

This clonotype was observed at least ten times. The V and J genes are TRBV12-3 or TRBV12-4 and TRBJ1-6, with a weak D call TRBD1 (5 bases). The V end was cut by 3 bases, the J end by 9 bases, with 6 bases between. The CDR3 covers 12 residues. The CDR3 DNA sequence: TGTGCCAGCAGTTTCACAGGTTCACCCCTCCACTTT. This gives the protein CASSFTGSPLHF.

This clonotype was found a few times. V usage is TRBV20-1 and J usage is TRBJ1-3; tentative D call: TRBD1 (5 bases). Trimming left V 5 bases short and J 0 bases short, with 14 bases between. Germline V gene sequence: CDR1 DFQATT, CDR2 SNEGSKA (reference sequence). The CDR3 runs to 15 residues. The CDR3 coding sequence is TGCAGTGCTGGGGACGGAACAAGCTCTGGAAACACCATATATTTT. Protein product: CSAGDGTSSGNTIYF.

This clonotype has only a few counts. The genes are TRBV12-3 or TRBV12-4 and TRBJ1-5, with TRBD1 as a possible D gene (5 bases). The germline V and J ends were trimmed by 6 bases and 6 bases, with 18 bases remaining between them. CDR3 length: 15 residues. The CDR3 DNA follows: TGTGCCAGCAGCCGTGGGACCCTTTTCCGTCAGCCCCAGCATTTT. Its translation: CASSRGTLFRQPQHF.

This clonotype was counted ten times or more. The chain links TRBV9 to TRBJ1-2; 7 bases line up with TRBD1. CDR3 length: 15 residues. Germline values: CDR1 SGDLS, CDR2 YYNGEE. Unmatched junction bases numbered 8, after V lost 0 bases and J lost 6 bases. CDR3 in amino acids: CASSVDNRGRNGYTF. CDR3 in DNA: TGTGCCAGCAGCGTAGATAACAGGGGTAGGAATGGCTACACCTTC.

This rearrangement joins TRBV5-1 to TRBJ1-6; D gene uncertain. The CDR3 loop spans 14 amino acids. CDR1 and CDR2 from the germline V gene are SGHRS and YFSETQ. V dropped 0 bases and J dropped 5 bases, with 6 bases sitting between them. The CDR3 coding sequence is TGCGCCAGCAGCTTGGACAGAAATAATTCACCCCTCCACTTT. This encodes CASSLDRNNSPLHF.

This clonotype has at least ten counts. Here the CDR3 reads CASSLHLGGNTEAFF. DNA of the CDR3: TGTGCCAGCAGCCTTCACCTCGGGGGGAACACTGAAGCTTTCTTT. The rearrangement links TRBV7-2 to TRBJ1-1; D is possibly TRBD1 (5 bases). The CDR3 spans 15 residues. CDR1 is SGHTA, CDR2 FQGNSA, per germline. V shed 5 bases and J shed 1 base, with 14 bases lying between them. Combining the CDR3 with reference TRBV7-2 and TRBJ1-1 gives the whole variable domain GAGVSQSPSNKVTEKGKDVELRCDPISGHTALYWYRQSLGQGLEFLIYFQGNSAPDKSGLPSDRFSAERTGGSVSTLTIQRTQQEDSAVYLCASSLHLGGNTEAFFGQGTRLTVV.

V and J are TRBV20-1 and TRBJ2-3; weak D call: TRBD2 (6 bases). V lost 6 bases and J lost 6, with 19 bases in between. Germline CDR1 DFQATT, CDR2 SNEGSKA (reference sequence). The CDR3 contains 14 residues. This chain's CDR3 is CSATDGLASDTQYF. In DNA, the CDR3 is TGCAGTGCAACCGACGGGCTAGCGAGCGATACGCAGTATTTT.

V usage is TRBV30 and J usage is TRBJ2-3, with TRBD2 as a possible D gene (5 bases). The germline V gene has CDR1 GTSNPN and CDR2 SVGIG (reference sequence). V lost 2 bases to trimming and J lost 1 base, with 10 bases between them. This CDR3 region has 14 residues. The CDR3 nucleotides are TGTGCCTGGAGTTGGAAGGGAGGCACAGATACGCAGTATTTT. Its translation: CAWSWKGGTDTQYF.

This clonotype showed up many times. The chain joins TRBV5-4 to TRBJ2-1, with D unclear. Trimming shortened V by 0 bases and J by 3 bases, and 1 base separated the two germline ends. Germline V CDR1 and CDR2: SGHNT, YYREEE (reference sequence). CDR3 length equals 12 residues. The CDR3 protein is CASSLVYNEQFF. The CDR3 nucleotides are TGTGCCAGCAGCTTGGTCTACAATGAGCAGTTCTTC.

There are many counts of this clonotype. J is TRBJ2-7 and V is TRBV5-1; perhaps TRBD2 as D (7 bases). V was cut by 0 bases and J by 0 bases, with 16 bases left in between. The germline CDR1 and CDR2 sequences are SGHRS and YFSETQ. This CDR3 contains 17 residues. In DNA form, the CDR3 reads TGCGCCAGCAGCTTGGCCCCGAGCGGGGACATCTCCTACGAGCAGTACTTC. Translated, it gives CASSLAPSGDISYEQYF. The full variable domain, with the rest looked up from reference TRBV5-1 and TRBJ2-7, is KAGVTQTPRYLIKTRGQQVTLSCSPISGHRSVSWYQQTPGQGLQFLFEYFSETQRNKGNFPGRFSGRQFSNSRSEMNVSTLELGDSALYLCASSLAPSGDISYEQYFGPGTRLTVT.

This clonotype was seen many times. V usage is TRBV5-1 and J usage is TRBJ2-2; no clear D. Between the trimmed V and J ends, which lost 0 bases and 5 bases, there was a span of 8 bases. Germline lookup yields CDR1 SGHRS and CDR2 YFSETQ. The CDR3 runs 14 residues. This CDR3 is CASSLAAETGELFF. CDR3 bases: TGCGCCAGCAGCTTGGCAGCAGAAACCGGGGAGCTGTTTTTT.

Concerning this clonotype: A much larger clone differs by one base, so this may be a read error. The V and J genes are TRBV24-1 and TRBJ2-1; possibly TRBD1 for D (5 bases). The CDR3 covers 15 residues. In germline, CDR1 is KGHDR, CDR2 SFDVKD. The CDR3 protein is CSTSDGQGSYNEQFF. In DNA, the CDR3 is TGTTCCACCAGTGATGGGCAGGGCTCTTACAATGAGCAGTTCTTC.

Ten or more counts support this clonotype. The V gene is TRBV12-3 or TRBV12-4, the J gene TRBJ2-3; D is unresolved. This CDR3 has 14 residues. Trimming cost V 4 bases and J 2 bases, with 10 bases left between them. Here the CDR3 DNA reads TGTGCCAGCAGTTCCGGCGGAGACACAGATACGCAGTATTTT. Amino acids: CASSSGGDTDTQYF.

DNA of the CDR3: TGTGCCAGTAGTTCCCCTCGGACAGGCAATCAGCCCCAGCATTTT. This encodes CASSSPRTGNQPQHF. The V gene is TRBV19, the J gene TRBJ1-5, with TRBD1 as a possible D gene (6 bases). Germline V lookup: CDR1 LNHDA, CDR2 SQIVND (reference sequence). V lost 5 bases to trimming and J lost 2 bases, with 13 bases between them. The CDR3 is 15 residues long.

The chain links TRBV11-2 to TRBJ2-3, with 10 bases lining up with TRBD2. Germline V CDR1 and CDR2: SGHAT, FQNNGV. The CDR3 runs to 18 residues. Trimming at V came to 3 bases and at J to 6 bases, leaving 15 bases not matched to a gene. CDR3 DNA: TGTGCCAGCAGCTTTGGGCTAGCGGGGGCAAAAATTCTCGATACGCAGTATTTT. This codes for CASSFGLAGAKILDTQYF. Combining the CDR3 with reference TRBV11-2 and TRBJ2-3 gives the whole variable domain EAGVAQSPRYKIIEKRQSVAFWCNPISGHATLYWYQQILGQGPKLLIQFQNNGVVDDSQLPKDRFSAERLKGVDSTLKIQPAKLEDSAVYLCASSFGLAGAKILDTQYFGPGTRLTVL.